Shown below are 11 T cell receptor beta chains from a single sample sequenced in a study of molecular identifiers for immune sequencing clone quantification. From the PCR reads, TCRdb called clonotypes with MiXCR, one entry per CDR3 protein. The table has approximately 54,000 distinct CDR3 sequences, about 23% seen once. The sequenced material came from naive CD8+ T cells from blood, with Jurkat cell RNA spiked in. Subset indicated: FACS-sorted CD8+CD4-CCR7+CD45RA+ naive T cells. All receptors derive from a human donor in good health. Some libraries in this study had Jurkat cell RNA spiked in.

The table lists this clonotype with many counts. This rearrangement joins TRBV4-3 to TRBJ2-7; a weak D match, TRBD1 (5 bases). Deletions cut 0 bases from V and 6 bases from J, with 18 bases between. This CDR3 is built from 16 residues. Germline V lookup: CDR1 LGHNA, CDR2 YSLEER. CDR3 bases: TGCGCCAGCAGCCAAGATAGGGGCAGGTTCAACGGCGAGCAGTACTTC. Protein: CASSQDRGRFNGEQYF.

This clonotype was counted ten times or more. The chain employs TRBV6-5 and TRBJ1-1; possible D gene TRBD1, 5 bases. The V gene's germline CDR1 is MNHEY and CDR2 SVGAGI. The CDR3 length is 14 residues. V lost 4 bases and J 6 bases, leaving 15 bases between the germline ends. This chain's CDR3 is CASSFTGLLAEAFF. The CDR3 nucleotides are TGTGCCAGCAGTTTCACAGGTTTGCTCGCTGAAGCTTTCTTT.

This clonotype appeared a few times. This chain uses TRBV7-2 with TRBJ2-7; D remains unclear. Trimming cost V 3 bases and J 5 bases, with 11 bases left between them. Germline-derived CDR1 and CDR2 are SGHTA and FQGNSA. This CDR3 contains 13 residues. This CDR3 is CASSFRDGDEQYF. The CDR3 DNA is TGTGCCAGCAGCTTCCGCGATGGCGACGAGCAGTACTTC.

This clonotype was observed a handful of times. The chain combines TRBV12-3 or TRBV12-4 with TRBJ2-2, with TRBD1 as a possible D gene (6 bases). The V end lost 6 bases, the J end lost 4 bases, and 12 bases lay between the germline ends. CDR3 length: 14 amino acids. The CDR3: CASSQGFSTGELFF. Written as DNA, the CDR3 is TGTGCCAGCAGCCAGGGGTTTAGCACCGGGGAGCTGTTTTTT.

This clonotype was observed many times. The V and J genes are TRBV6-5 and TRBJ2-7; no definite D call. The CDR3 runs 13 residues. Looked up from germline, CDR1 is MNHEY and CDR2 is SVGAGI. V was clipped by 2 bases and J by 6 bases, with 11 bases between them. The CDR3 loop reads CASSYGPGREQYF. The DNA for the CDR3 is TGTGCCAGCAGTTACGGACCGGGCCGCGAGCAGTACTTC.

The chain has TRBV7-9 and TRBJ2-3; 7 bases match TRBD2. CDR1 and CDR2 (germline): SEHNR, FQNEAQ (reference sequence). With V trimmed by 1 base and J by 4 bases, 11 bases remained unmatched. The CDR3 totals 17 residues. The chain's CDR3 is CASSLVLAGDLSDTQYF. The CDR3 bases are TGTGCCAGCAGCTTAGTGTTGGCGGGGGACCTCTCAGATACGCAGTATTTT.

This clonotype was found a few times. A much larger clone differs from this one at a single base, so this may be a read error. The rearrangement joins TRBV28 to TRBJ2-5; D perhaps matches TRBD2 (6 bases). Germline V gene lookup returns CDR1 MDHEN and CDR2 SYDVKM. This CDR3 contains 20 residues. The CDR3 DNA follows: TGTGCCAGCCGTGGGGCAAGGACATTGCCACGGAGGGAAACCCAAGCGACCCAGTACTTC. It specifies CASRGARTLPRRETQATQYF.

There are many counts of this clonotype. DNA of the CDR3: TGCAGCGTTGATCCGGGACAGGGAGTTGAAGAGACCCAGTACTTC. Its translation is CSVDPGQGVEETQYF. This chain joins TRBV29-1 and TRBJ2-5, with 9 bases identical to TRBD1. The J segment lost 3 bases and the V segment lost 3 bases, leaving 8 bases of the junction unmatched. The CDR3 length is 15 residues. Germline V CDR1 and CDR2: SQVTM, ANQGSEA.

This clonotype was detected many times. This chain uses TRBV19 with TRBJ1-4; 7 nucleotides line up with TRBD1. Germline V lookup: CDR1 LNHDA, CDR2 SQIVND (reference sequence). The CDR3 runs 14 residues. The junction had 0 bases not matched to a gene; V was cut back by 5 bases and J by 0 bases. The CDR3 reads CASSGTATNEKLFF. The CDR3, as DNA: TGTGCCAGTAGTGGGACAGCAACTAATGAAAAACTGTTTTTT.

As regards this clonotype: This may arise from a read error, as a much more abundant clone is one base away. The genes are TRBV5-1 and TRBJ1-4; TRBD1 is a possible D gene (6 bases). In germline, CDR1 is SGHRS, CDR2 YFSETQ. The length of the CDR3 is 12 residues. The V gene lost 10 bases and the J gene lost 3 bases, with 10 bases spanning the gap. As DNA, the CDR3 is TGCGCCGGCAAGGGGGCTAATGAAAAACTGTTTTTT. Amino acid sequence: CAGKGANEKLFF.

This clonotype has ten or more counts. The chain uses TRBV5-1 and TRBJ2-7, with D perhaps matching TRBD1 (5 bases). Germline CDR1 is SGHRS and CDR2 is YFSETQ. The CDR3 has 13 residues. V lost 4 bases and J lost 1, with 9 bases in between. The CDR3 coding sequence is TGCGCCAGCAGCCCGGACATTTCCTACGAGCAGTACTTC. It specifies CASSPDISYEQYF.